This T cell receptor beta chain stems from a study of blood T cell repertoires in COVID-19. The overall study: Samples of COVID-19 (acute and convalescent) were obtained from the United States, Italy and Spain. PBMCs, B-cell-depleted T cells, or T cells were the source of the cDNA or gDNA that made up the material.

CDR3 length: 12 residues. Germline V lookup: CDR1 LGHDT, CDR2 YNNKEL (reference sequence). Trimming removed 2 bases at V and 4 bases at J, with 5 bases between. Authors' processing steps: Estimated nucleated cell counts came from reference gene primer amplification. Using immunoSEQ multiplex PCR, the repertoire was profiled, and TCRdb retains in-frame clones only, with some absent. V, J and clone size are those of that table, while D and trimming were read from the DNA. The sample has approximately 76,000 clones; roughly 85% are singletons. This sequence was found in a human donor in a cohort sampled during active COVID-19. The source material was peripheral blood. V gene TRBV3-1 (or the pseudogene TRBV3-2) combines with J gene TRBJ2-5; D is ambiguous. The CDR3 region is CASSQPGETQYF. The CDR3 bases are TGTGCCAGCAGCCAACCGGGAGAGACCCAGTACTTC.